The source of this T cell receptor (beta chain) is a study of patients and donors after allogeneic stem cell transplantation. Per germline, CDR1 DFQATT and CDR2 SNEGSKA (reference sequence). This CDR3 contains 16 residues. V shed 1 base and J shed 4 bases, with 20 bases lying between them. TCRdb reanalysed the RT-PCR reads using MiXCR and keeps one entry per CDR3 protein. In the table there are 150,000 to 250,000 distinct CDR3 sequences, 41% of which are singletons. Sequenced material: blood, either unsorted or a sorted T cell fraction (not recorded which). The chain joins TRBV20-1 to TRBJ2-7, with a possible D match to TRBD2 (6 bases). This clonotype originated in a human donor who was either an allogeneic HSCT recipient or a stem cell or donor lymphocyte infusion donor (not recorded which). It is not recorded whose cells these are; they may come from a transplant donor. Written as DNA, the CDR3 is TGCAGTGCTAGAGCTTCGTCGGGAGTCTCGTATTACGAGCAGTACTTC. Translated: CSARASSGVSYYEQYF.